This T cell receptor beta chain was recorded in a study of T cells in Graves' hyperthyroidism and ophthalmopathy. Unmatched junction bases numbered 5, after V lost 5 bases and J lost 4 bases. This CDR3 contains 15 residues. In germline, CDR1 is MNHEY, CDR2 SVGEGT. What was amplified from RNA transcripts were TCR beta CDR3 regions. The HTBI primer set served for first-round RT-PCR of the TCR CDR3. MiXCR, run by TCRdb on the multiplex PCR reads, gives a single entry per CDR3 protein. The sample consists of fewer than 700,000 distinct CDR3 sequences, about 17% of them appearing once. Hyperthyroidism had been newly diagnosed in patients aged 18 to 65, and its duration was under 2 months. Any patient presenting with uncontrolled infection, other autoimmune disease, pregnancy or lactation was left out. There are many counts of this clonotype. Its antigen is not identified. Notes on the study in general: Progression to ophthalmopathy was predicted a median of roughly seven months early. A 13 V-J signature model discriminated ophthalmopathy versus stable hyperthyroidism.

The clonotype comes from a woman in her 30s with Graves' hyperthyroidism. The gene calls are TRBV6-2 or TRBV6-3 and TRBJ2-3, with 11 bases fitting TRBD2. The specimen was blood. In DNA, the CDR3 is TGTGCCAGCAGTACACTAGCGGGAGAAGCAGATACGCAGTATTTT. It encodes CASSTLAGEADTQYF.